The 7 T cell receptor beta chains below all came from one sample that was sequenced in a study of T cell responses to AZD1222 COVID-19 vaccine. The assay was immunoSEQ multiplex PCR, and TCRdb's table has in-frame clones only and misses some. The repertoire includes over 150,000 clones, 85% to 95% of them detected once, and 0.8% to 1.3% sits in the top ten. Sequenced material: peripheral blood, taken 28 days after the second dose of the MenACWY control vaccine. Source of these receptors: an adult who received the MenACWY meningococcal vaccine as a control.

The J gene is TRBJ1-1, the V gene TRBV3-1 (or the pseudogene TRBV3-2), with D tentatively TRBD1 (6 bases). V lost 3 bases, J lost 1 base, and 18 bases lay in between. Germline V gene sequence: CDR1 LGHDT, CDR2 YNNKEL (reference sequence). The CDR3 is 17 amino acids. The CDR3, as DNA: TGTGCCAGCAGCCACCTTGGGGGCGGTACTTGGAACACTGAAGCTTTCTTT. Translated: CASSHLGGGTWNTEAFF.

CDR3 sequence reads: CASSQATANSPLHF. In DNA form, the CDR3 reads TGCGCCAGCAGCCAAGCGACAGCTAATTCACCCCTCCACTTT. The chain is built from TRBV4-3 and TRBJ1-6; a possible D gene is TRBD1 (5 bases). The length of the CDR3 is 14 residues. V dropped 1 base and J dropped 6 bases, with 7 bases sitting between them. In germline, CDR1 is LGHNA, CDR2 YSLEER.

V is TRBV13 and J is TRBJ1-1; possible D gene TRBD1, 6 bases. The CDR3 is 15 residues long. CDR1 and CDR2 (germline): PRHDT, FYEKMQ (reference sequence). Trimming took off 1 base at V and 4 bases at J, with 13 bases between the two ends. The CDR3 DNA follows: TGTGCCAGCAGCTTAGCTGGGGGCCGCGGCACTGAAGCTTTCTTT. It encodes CASSLAGGRGTEAFF.

In DNA, the CDR3 is TGCGCCAGCAGTGCTGACAGGGAGACCCAGTACTTC. Translated: CASSADRETQYF. The V call is TRBV10-2, the J call TRBJ2-5, with D perhaps TRBD1 (6 bases). The germline gives CDR1 WSHSY, CDR2 SAAADI. This CDR3 is built from 12 residues. The V end was cut by 4 bases, the J end by 5 bases, with 8 bases between.

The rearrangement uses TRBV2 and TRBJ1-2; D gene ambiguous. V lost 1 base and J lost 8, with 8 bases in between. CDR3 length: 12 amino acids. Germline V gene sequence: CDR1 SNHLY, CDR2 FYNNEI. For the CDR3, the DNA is TGTGCCAGCAGTGAAGGGATTGAGGGCTACACCTTC. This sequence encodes CASSEGIEGYTF. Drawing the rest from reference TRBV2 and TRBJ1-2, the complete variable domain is EPEVTQTPSHQVTQMGQEVILRCVPISNHLYFYWYRQILGQKVEFLVSFYNNEISEKSEIFDDQFSVERPDGSNFTLKIRSTKLEDSAMYFCASSEGIEGYTFGSGTRLTVV.

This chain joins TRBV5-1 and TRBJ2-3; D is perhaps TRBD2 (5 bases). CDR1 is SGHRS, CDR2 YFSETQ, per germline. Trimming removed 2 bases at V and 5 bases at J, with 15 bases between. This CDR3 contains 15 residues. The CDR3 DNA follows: TGCGCCAGCAGCTTTGCAGGTGGGAGAGGAGATACGCAGTATTTT. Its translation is CASSFAGGRGDTQYF.

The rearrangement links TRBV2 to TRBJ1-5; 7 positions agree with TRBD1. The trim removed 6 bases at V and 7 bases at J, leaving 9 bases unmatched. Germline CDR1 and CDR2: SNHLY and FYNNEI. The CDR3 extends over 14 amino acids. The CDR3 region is CASRGDSESQPQHF. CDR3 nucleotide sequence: TGTGCCAGCAGAGGGGACAGTGAATCACAGCCCCAGCATTTT.